The 30 T cell receptor beta chains below all came from one sample that was sequenced in a study of regulatory T cells in long-lasting Graves disease. In building TCR beta libraries, iRepertoire HTBI primers were used together with Arm-PCR of CDR3 regions. TCRdb reprocessed the multiplex PCR reads via MiXCR and lists one record per CDR3 protein. The table shows about half a million distinct CDR3 sequences, with about 12% occurring only once. Described time point: newly diagnosed GD, antithyroid drugs for less than 3 months. Scientists built the TCR library using RNA that was extracted from PBMCs. These same records also appear under a second study, on T cells in Graves' hyperthyroidism and ophthalmopathy.

Sequencing was performed on peripheral blood mononuclear cells (PBMCs), taken at new diagnosis, from a patient treated with antithyroid drugs. The source is a woman in her twenties or thirties with Graves disease.

This clonotype was detected only a few times. This may be a read error: a much more frequent sequence differs by one nucleotide. The chain combines TRBV6-1 with TRBJ2-1; 7 nucleotides agree with TRBD2. V lost 6 bases and J lost 5; bases outside the gene matches: 10. The CDR3 loop spans 15 amino acids. Germline V gives CDR1 MNHNS, CDR2 SASEGT. The DNA for the CDR3 is TGTGCCAGCAGGCCGGGATGGCGGGAGAACAATGAGCAGTTCTTC. This translates into CASRPGWRENNEQFF.

Concerning this clonotype itself: This could be a read error, since a much larger clone is one nucleotide away. The chain carries TRBV30 and TRBJ2-5; D gene uncertain. The CDR3 has 13 residues. The germline CDR1 and CDR2 sequences are GTSNPN and SVGIG (reference sequence). CDR3 DNA sequence: TGTGCCTGGAGTGTTCTGGCAGATAGTGAGCAGCTCTTC. Protein sequence: CAWSVLADSEQLF.

This clonotype was recorded at least ten times. J is TRBJ2-4 and V is TRBV20-1; D is unresolved. V lost 2 bases and J lost 0, with 8 bases in between. Germline loops: CDR1 DFQATT, CDR2 SNEGSKA (reference sequence). CDR3 size: 14 residues. As DNA, the CDR3 is TGCAGTGCTAGAACCACTTTAGCCAAAAACATTCAGTACTTC. Translating gives CSARTTLAKNIQYF.

This clonotype was seen only a few times. The chain employs TRBV7-6 and TRBJ2-3, with D maybe TRBD1 (5 bases). CDR3 length equals 17 residues. The V gene lost 0 bases and the J gene lost 1 base, with 14 bases spanning the gap. Germline CDR1 reads SGHVS; CDR2 reads FNYEAQ. The CDR3 protein is CASSLALRGMGTDTQYF. CDR3 DNA: TGTGCCAGCAGCTTAGCGTTAAGGGGTATGGGCACAGATACGCAGTATTTT.

This clonotype was detected a few times. At one end, the junction sequence differs from germline, possibly due to a read error. The chain links TRBV5-1 to TRBJ2-2; the D gene is possibly TRBD1 (5 bases). This CDR3 has 15 amino acids. The V gene's germline CDR1 is SGHRS and CDR2 YFSETQ. The CDR3 spells CTSSLQGVDTGELFF. The CDR3 DNA sequence: TGCACCAGCAGCTTGCAAGGGGTAGACACCGGGGAGCTGTTTTTT.

This clonotype was recorded many times. The chain is built from TRBV20-1 and TRBJ1-5; D is ambiguous. With 3 bases removed from V and 4 bases from J, the gap between germline ends came to 10 bases. The CDR3 contains 13 residues. Germline-derived CDR1 and CDR2 are DFQATT and SNEGSKA (reference sequence). The DNA for the CDR3 is TGCAGTGCTAGTGGGAGAGGGAATCAGCCCCAGCATTTT. As protein: CSASGRGNQPQHF.

This clonotype was detected ten times or more. The chain has TRBV28 and TRBJ2-7; D perhaps matches TRBD2 (5 bases). Per germline, CDR1 MDHEN and CDR2 SYDVKM. Trimming stripped 2 bases from V and 7 bases from J, with 21 bases between. The CDR3 sequence is 16 residues long. CDR3 DNA: TGTGCCAGCAGTTTAGGTAGTGGGAGTCAGTTACGGGAGCAGTACTTC. It translates to CASSLGSGSQLREQYF.

This clonotype was seen repeatedly, ten times or more. This rearrangement joins TRBV2 to TRBJ2-1, with D maybe TRBD2 (6 bases). This CDR3 spans 15 amino acids. CDR1 SNHLY and CDR2 FYNNEI come from the germline V gene. The ends were cut back, 4 bases at V and 0 bases at J, with 10 bases in the middle. The CDR3 loop reads CASSGLSGSYNEQFF. In nucleotides, the CDR3 is TGTGCCAGCAGTGGGCTTAGCGGCTCCTACAATGAGCAGTTCTTC.

V usage is TRBV7-2 and J usage is TRBJ2-7; TRBD1 is a possible D gene (6 bases). The CDR3 is 15 residues long. Germline CDR1 SGHTA, CDR2 FQGNSA. V was pared by 3 bases and J by 2 bases, with 14 bases between. The CDR3 bases are TGTGCCAGCAGCTTGAACAGGGCAATTCCCTACGAGCAGTACTTC. Translated: CASSLNRAIPYEQYF. Together with reference TRBV7-2 and TRBJ2-7, the CDR3 gives the full variable domain: GAGVSQSPSNKVTEKGKDVELRCDPISGHTALYWYRQSLGQGLEFLIYFQGNSAPDKSGLPSDRFSAERTGGSVSTLTIQRTQQEDSAVYLCASSLNRAIPYEQYFGPGTRLTVT.

This clonotype was seen more than once but under ten times. A read error is likely here: a far larger clone is one base away. The chain uses TRBV11-2 and TRBJ2-3; no reliable D call. The J call is uncertain, as TRBJ2-7 better fits the DNA end. There are 14 residues in the CDR3. CDR1 SGHAT and CDR2 FQNNGV come from the germline V gene. CDR3 sequence (DNA): TGTGCCAGCAGCCCGGACCCTGGGGTTTACGAGCAGTACTTC. Amino acids: CASSPDPGVYEQYF.

The rearrangement joins TRBV20-1 to TRBJ2-1; 7 bases agree with TRBD2. V dropped 3 bases and J dropped 7; count of bases not matched to a gene: 15. CDR1 and CDR2 from the germline V gene are DFQATT and SNEGSKA (reference sequence). The CDR3 length is 16 residues. The CDR3 nucleotides are TGCAGTGCTAGGCCCTTTGGGGCGGGAGACGCGAATGAGCAGTTCTTC. Protein sequence: CSARPFGAGDANEQFF.

In its sample, this clonotype was seen many times. The chain couples TRBV28 to TRBJ2-7, with D possibly TRBD2 on 6 matching bases. Per the germline V gene, CDR1 is MDHEN and CDR2 is SYDVKM. Between the trimmed V and J ends, which lost 3 bases and 5 bases, there was a span of 14 bases. The CDR3 covers 14 residues. The CDR3 nucleotides read TGTGCCAGCAGTTTCGGACTGGGCGGGGACGAGCAGTACTTC. Translation gives CASSFGLGGDEQYF.

This clonotype was seen repeatedly, ten times or more. The V and J genes are TRBV20-1 and TRBJ1-2, with 8 bases identical to TRBD1. The V gene end was trimmed by 2 bases and the J gene end by 4 bases; junction bases not matched to a gene: 6. The germline CDR1 and CDR2 sequences are DFQATT and SNEGSKA (reference sequence). The CDR3 runs 14 residues. CDR3 sequence (DNA): TGCAGTGCTAGACCCCAGGGGGCTATCTATGGCTACACCTTC. This translates into CSARPQGAIYGYTF.

The V call is TRBV7-9, the J call TRBJ1-6; 7 bases align to TRBD1. The germline V gene encodes CDR1 SEHNR and CDR2 FQNEAQ (reference sequence). V lost 2 bases to trimming and J lost 7 bases; unmatched junction nucleotides: 17. The CDR3 consists of 19 residues. CDR3 DNA sequence: TGTGCCAGCAGCTTATATACCCCGGGGACAGATTTCGGAAATTCACCCCTCCACTTT. This gives the protein CASSLYTPGTDFGNSPLHF.

This clonotype occurred a few times. The chain couples TRBV7-2 to TRBJ1-1, with D possibly being TRBD1 (6 bases). V was cut by 4 bases and J by 4 bases, with 13 bases left in between. The length of the CDR3 is 14 residues. CDR1 and CDR2 (germline): SGHTA, FQGNSA. The CDR3 sequence is CASSSRSGATEAFF. The CDR3 bases are TGTGCCAGCAGCTCACGTTCGGGGGCCACTGAAGCTTTCTTT.

This clonotype was counted at least ten times. This chain uses TRBV13 with TRBJ2-5, with a tentative D call TRBD2 (6 bases). Germline values: CDR1 PRHDT, CDR2 FYEKMQ (reference sequence). This CDR3 comprises 16 residues. V lost 5 bases, J lost 2 bases, and 18 bases lay in between. CDR3 residues: CASSHRDWNTQETQYF. The CDR3 bases are TGTGCCAGCAGCCACCGGGACTGGAATACTCAAGAGACCCAGTACTTC.

In its sample, this clonotype was seen many times. The chain uses TRBV6-2 or TRBV6-3 and TRBJ2-3; 9 bases line up with TRBD2. Losses at the gene ends were 8 bases for V and 2 bases for J; bases not matched to a gene: 8. Germline V gene sequence: CDR1 MNHEY, CDR2 SVGEGT. This CDR3 is built from 15 residues. The CDR3 bases are TGTGCCAGCTCCGGGACTAGCCTATCCACAGATACGCAGTATTTT. Translation: CASSGTSLSTDTQYF.

This clonotype was counted only a few times. The genes are TRBV4-2 and TRBJ1-1; D unclear. This CDR3 region has 12 residues. The germline CDR1 and CDR2 sequences are LGHNA and YNFKEQ. V lost 1 base and J lost 11, with 11 bases in between. CDR3 residues: CASSQAGRLAFF. Written as DNA, the CDR3 is TGTGCCAGCAGCCAAGCCGGGAGACTCGCTTTCTTT.

This clonotype was recorded at least ten times. The genes are TRBV6-2 or TRBV6-3 and TRBJ2-1; 7 bases fit TRBD2. The CDR3 is 13 amino acids. V lost 9 bases, J lost 0 bases, and 2 bases stayed unmatched. Germline assignment: CDR1 MNHEY and CDR2 SVGEGT. CDR3 residues: CASKRDSYNEQFF. Written as DNA, the CDR3 is TGTGCCAGTAAGCGGGACTCCTACAATGAGCAGTTCTTC.

This clonotype was observed a handful of times. The chain uses TRBV12-3 or TRBV12-4 and TRBJ1-5; D might be TRBD1 (6 bases). The CDR3 length is 13 residues. The ends were cut back, 5 bases at V and 3 bases at J, with 8 bases in the middle. The CDR3 DNA is TGTGCCAGCAGTGCAGGGGTCAATCAGCCCCAGCATTTT. Its translation: CASSAGVNQPQHF.

At least ten counts were recorded for this clonotype. The genes are TRBV24-1 and TRBJ2-5; the D gene is possibly TRBD2 (5 bases). In germline, CDR1 is KGHDR, CDR2 SFDVKD. V lost 5 bases and J lost 5, with 26 bases in between. This CDR3 region has 18 residues. This chain's CDR3 is CATSGGSPGFSRRETQYF. CDR3 sequence (DNA): TGTGCCACCAGTGGCGGCAGTCCGGGATTTTCAAGGAGGGAGACCCAGTACTTC.

The CDR3 DNA follows: TGTGCCAGCAGCTTAGGTTGGGATGAAGCTTTCTTT. It yields the protein CASSLGWDEAFF. The rearrangement uses TRBV7-3 and TRBJ1-1; D is undetermined. The CDR3 has 12 amino acids. The germline gives CDR1 SGHTA, CDR2 FQGTGA. The ends were cut back, 2 bases at V and 7 bases at J, with 8 bases in the middle.

This clonotype was seen at least ten times. The chain combines TRBV2 with TRBJ1-5, with a tentative D call TRBD1 (6 bases). Germline CDR1 and CDR2: SNHLY and FYNNEI. CDR3 length: 14 residues. Between the trimmed V and J ends, which lost 6 bases and 2 bases, there was a span of 11 bases. The DNA of the CDR3 is TGTGCCAGCAGGGGGGCTGGAGGCAATCAGCCCCAGCATTTT. Residues: CASRGAGGNQPQHF.

This clonotype was counted between two and nine times. The chain couples TRBV6-1 to TRBJ1-4, with a weak D call TRBD1 (6 bases). The length of the CDR3 is 14 residues. V was shortened by 6 bases and J by 3 bases, with 11 bases between the two germline ends. CDR1 MNHNS and CDR2 SASEGT come from the germline V gene. CDR3 in amino acids: CASSTGSANEKLFF. For the CDR3, the DNA is TGTGCCAGCAGCACAGGGTCAGCTAATGAAAAACTGTTTTTT.

This clonotype was recorded at least ten times. The chain links TRBV11-2 to TRBJ2-1; D is possibly TRBD2 (5 bases). Trimming removed 6 bases at V and 10 bases at J, with 10 bases between. The germline V gene has CDR1 SGHAT and CDR2 FQNNGV. The CDR3 is made up of 11 amino acids. The CDR3 region has the DNA TGTGCCAGCAGGACCCTAGCAGAGCAGTTCTTC. Protein product: CASRTLAEQFF.

This chain connects TRBV18 to TRBJ2-7; TRBD2 might be the D (5 bases). V was clipped by 3 bases and J by 7 bases, with 10 bases between them. This CDR3 has 12 amino acids. The germline gives CDR1 KGHSH, CDR2 LQKENI. The CDR3 sequence is CASSPNPGEQYF. In nucleotides, the CDR3 is TGTGCCAGCTCACCTAACCCGGGGGAGCAGTACTTC.

This clonotype was detected a few times. The J gene is TRBJ2-7, the V gene TRBV7-9, with a possible D match to TRBD1 (5 bases). Trimming left V 4 bases short and J 4 bases short, with 23 bases between. There are 17 residues in the CDR3. The germline CDR1 and CDR2 sequences are SEHNR and FQNEAQ (reference sequence). CDR3 nucleotide sequence: TGTGCCAGCAGCTCCGGTGGGGTTACAGGACAATCATACGAGCAGTACTTC. Translated: CASSSGGVTGQSYEQYF.

Regarding this clonotype: This may come from a read error, since a much larger clone is one base off. The chain combines TRBV6-1 with TRBJ2-1; TRBD2 aligns across 10 bases. The CDR3 covers 17 residues. Per the germline V gene, CDR1 is MNHNS and CDR2 is SASEGT. The ends lost 7 bases at V and 5 bases at J; junction bases unmatched: 14. DNA for the CDR3: TGTGCCAGCAACTGGGCCGGTAAGCGGGAGGGAAACAATGAGCAGTTCTTC. Amino acid sequence: CASNWAGKREGNNEQFF.

This clonotype was seen repeatedly, ten times or more. J is TRBJ1-1 and V is TRBV19; the D is unclear. V was shortened by 3 bases and J by 0 bases, with 11 bases between the two germline ends. The CDR3 totals 15 residues. Looked up from germline, CDR1 is LNHDA and CDR2 is SQIVND (reference sequence). Here the CDR3 reads CASSISNALNTEAFF. CDR3 sequence (DNA): TGTGCCAGTAGTATTTCCAACGCACTGAACACTGAAGCTTTCTTT.

V gene TRBV7-9 combines with J gene TRBJ2-2; D may be TRBD1 (7 bases). Germline loops: CDR1 SEHNR, CDR2 FQNEAQ (reference sequence). The CDR3 contains 15 residues. The V end lost 8 bases, the J end lost 0 bases, and 13 bases lay between the germline ends. The CDR3 loop reads CASRPRGANTGELFF. The CDR3 bases are TGTGCCAGCCGCCCCAGGGGGGCGAACACCGGGGAGCTGTTTTTT.